This T cell receptor beta chain was documented in a study of post-analysis software for immune sequencing data. Background on the study: Relapsing-remitting, secondary progressive and progressive-relapsing forms made up the multiple sclerosis disease courses.

Trimming removed 3 bases from V and 2 bases from J; junction bases left unmatched: 11. This CDR3 is 17 amino acids long. Germline V CDR1 and CDR2: MDHEN, SYDVKM. Note on this clonotype: The antigen remains undetermined.

General study points: Elevated frequency relative to controls characterized roughly five TRBV segments in patients, TRBV5-6, TRBV5-1 and TRBV20-1 among them. Analysis by F measure revealed that same-batch samples clustered strongly together. For normalized Chao1 diversity, multiple sclerosis patients scored significantly lower than controls did.

Prepared libraries of TCR beta cDNA carried unique molecular identifiers. Input of about 1 to 11 million T cells yielded 500,000 to 550,000 cDNA molecules. TCRdb passed the PCR reads through MiXCR, listing each CDR3 protein once. The data hold some 450,000 distinct CDR3 sequences, with roughly 46% observed a single time. The J gene is TRBJ2-3, the V gene TRBV28; 7 nucleotides align to TRBD1. This TCR was sampled from a girl aged 5 to 17 with multiple sclerosis. What was sequenced was blood. The CDR3 sequence is CASSFPLQGSNTDTQYF. In DNA, the CDR3 is TGTGCCAGCAGTTTCCCCCTACAGGGGTCAAACACAGATACGCAGTATTTT.